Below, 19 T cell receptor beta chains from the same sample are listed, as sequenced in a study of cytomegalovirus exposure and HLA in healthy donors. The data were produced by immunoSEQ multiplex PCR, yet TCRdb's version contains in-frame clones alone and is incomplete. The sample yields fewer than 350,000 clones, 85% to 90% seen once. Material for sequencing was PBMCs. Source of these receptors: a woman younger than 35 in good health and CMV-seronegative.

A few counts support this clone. The CDR3 nucleotides read TGTGCCAGCAGCCCATCTCGGGCGGGTCCGGACTCCTACGAGCAGTACTTC. Translation: CASSPSRAGPDSYEQYF. The V and J genes are TRBV7-2 and TRBJ2-7, with D tentatively TRBD2 (5 bases). V lost 5 bases and J 0 bases, leaving 20 bases between the germline ends. The CDR3 covers 17 residues. Germline V gene sequence: CDR1 SGHTA, CDR2 FQGNSA. The variable domain in full, with the rest retrieved from reference TRBV7-2 and TRBJ2-7, is GAGVSQSPSNKVTEKGKDVELRCDPISGHTALYWYRQSLGQGLEFLIYFQGNSAPDKSGLPSDRFSAERTGGSVSTLTIQRTQQEDSAVYLCASSPSRAGPDSYEQYFGPGTRLTVT.

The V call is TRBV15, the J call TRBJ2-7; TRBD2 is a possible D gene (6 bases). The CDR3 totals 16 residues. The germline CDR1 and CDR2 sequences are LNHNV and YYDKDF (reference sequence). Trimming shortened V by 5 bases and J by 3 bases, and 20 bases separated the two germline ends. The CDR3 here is CATSSLWRGPDYEQYF. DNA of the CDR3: TGTGCCACCAGCTCCCTCTGGAGGGGTCCGGACTACGAGCAGTACTTC.

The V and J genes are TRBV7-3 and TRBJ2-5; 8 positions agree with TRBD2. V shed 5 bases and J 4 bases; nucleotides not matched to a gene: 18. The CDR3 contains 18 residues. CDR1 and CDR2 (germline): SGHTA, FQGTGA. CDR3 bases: TGTGCCAGCAGCCCAAGGGGACTAGGGGGGATTAGGGGAGAGACCCAGTACTTC. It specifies CASSPRGLGGIRGETQYF.

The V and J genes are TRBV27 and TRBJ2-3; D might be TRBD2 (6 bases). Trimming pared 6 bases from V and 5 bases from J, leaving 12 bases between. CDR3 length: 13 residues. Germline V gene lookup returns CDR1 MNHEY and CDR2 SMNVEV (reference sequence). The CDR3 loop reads CASRLRAGDTQYF. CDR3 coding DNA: TGTGCCAGCAGACTAAGAGCGGGAGATACGCAGTATTTT.

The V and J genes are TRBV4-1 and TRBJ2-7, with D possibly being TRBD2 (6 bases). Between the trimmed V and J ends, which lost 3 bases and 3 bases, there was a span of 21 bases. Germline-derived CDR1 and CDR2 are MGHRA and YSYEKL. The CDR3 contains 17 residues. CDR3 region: CASSHSPGGSGYYEQYF. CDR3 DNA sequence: TGCGCCAGCAGCCACTCACCCGGTGGTAGCGGCTACTACGAGCAGTACTTC.

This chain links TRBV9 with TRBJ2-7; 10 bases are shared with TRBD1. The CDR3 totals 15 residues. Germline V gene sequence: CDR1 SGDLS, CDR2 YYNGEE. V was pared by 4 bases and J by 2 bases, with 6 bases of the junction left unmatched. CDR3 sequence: CASSRGTGAPYEQYF. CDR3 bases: TGTGCCAGCAGCCGAGGGACAGGGGCCCCCTACGAGCAGTACTTC.

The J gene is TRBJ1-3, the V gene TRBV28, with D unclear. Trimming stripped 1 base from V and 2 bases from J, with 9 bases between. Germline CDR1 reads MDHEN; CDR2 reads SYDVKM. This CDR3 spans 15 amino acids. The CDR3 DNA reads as TGTGCCAGCAGTTTATCGGTCCCTCCTGGAAACACCATATATTTT. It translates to CASSLSVPPGNTIYF.

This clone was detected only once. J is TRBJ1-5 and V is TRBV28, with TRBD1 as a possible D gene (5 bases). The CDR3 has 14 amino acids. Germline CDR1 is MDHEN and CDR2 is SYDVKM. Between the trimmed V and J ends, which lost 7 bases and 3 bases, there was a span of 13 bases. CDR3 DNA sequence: TGTGCCAGCACCATAGACAGTTCCAATCAGCCCCAGCATTTT. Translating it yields CASTIDSSNQPQHF.

This CDR3 reads CASSPSGLAGNEQYF. In DNA, the CDR3 is TGTGCCAGCTCACCCAGTGGCCTAGCGGGAAACGAGCAGTACTTC. The chain joins TRBV18 to TRBJ2-7; 9 bases agree with TRBD2. The CDR3 runs 15 residues. CDR1 and CDR2 from the germline V gene are KGHSH and LQKENI. The V gene end was trimmed by 3 bases and the J gene end by 5 bases; junction bases not matched to a gene: 8.

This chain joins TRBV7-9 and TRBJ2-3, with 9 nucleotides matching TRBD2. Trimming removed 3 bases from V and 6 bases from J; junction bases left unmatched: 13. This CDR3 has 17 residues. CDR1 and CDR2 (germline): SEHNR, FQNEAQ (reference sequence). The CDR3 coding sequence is TGTGCCAGCAGCTTGTCTGGGCTAGCGGGAAGTATCGATACGCAGTATTTT. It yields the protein CASSLSGLAGSIDTQYF.

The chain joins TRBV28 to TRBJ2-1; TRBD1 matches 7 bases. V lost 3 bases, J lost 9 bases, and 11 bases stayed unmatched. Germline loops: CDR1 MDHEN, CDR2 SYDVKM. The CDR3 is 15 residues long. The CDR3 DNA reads TGTGCCAGCAGTTTGGGGTCCGGACAGGTTGTTGAGCAGTTCTTC. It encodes CASSLGSGQVVEQFF. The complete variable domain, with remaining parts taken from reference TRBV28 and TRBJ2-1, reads DVKVTQSSRYLVKRTGEKVFLECVQDMDHENMFWYRQDPGLGLRLIYFSYDVKMKEKGDIPEGYSVSREKKERFSLILESASTNQTSMYLCASSLGSGQVVEQFFGPGTRLTVL.

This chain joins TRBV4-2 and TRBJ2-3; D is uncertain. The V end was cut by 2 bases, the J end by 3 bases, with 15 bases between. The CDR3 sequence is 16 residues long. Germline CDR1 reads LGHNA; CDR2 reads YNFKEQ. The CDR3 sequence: CASSQLSGGPTDTQYF. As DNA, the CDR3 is TGTGCCAGCAGCCAATTATCCGGTGGGCCTACAGATACGCAGTATTTT.

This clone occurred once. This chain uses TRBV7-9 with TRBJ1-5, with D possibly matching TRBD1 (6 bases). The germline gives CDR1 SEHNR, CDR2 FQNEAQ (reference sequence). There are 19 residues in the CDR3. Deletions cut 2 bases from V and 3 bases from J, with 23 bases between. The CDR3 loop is CASSLKDRGARWSNQPQHF. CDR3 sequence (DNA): TGTGCCAGCAGCTTAAAAGATCGGGGGGCGCGGTGGTCCAATCAGCCCCAGCATTTT.

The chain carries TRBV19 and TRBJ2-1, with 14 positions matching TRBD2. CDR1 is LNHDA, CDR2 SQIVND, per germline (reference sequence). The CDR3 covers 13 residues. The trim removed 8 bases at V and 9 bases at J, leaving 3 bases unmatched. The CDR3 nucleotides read TGTGCCAGTGGGACTAGCGGGAGTGGTGAGCAGTTCTTC. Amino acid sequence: CASGTSGSGEQFF.

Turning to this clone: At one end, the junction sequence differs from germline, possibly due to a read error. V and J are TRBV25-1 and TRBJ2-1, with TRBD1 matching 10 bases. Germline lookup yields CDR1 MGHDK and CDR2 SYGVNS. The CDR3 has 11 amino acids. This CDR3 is CASTPGTGVVF. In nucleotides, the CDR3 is TGTGCCAGCACGCCGGGGACAGGGGTGGTCTTC.

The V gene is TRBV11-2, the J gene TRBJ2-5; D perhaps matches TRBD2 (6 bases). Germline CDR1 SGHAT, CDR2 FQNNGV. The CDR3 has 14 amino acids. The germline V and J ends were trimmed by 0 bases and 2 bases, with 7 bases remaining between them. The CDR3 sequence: CASSLEREQETQYF. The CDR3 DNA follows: TGTGCCAGCAGCTTAGAGCGGGAACAAGAGACCCAGTACTTC.

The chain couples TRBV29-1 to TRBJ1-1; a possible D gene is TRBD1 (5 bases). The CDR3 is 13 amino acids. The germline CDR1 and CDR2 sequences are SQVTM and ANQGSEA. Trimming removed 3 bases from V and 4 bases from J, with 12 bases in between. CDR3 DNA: TGCAGCGTTGATCGGTCGGGGGGCACTGAAGCTTTCTTT. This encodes CSVDRSGGTEAFF.

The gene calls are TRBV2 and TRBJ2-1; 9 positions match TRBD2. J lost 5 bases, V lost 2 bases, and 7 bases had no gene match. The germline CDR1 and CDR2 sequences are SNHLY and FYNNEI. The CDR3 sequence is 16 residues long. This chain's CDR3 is CASSEKMLAGDNEQFF. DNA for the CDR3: TGTGCCAGCAGTGAAAAAATGTTAGCGGGAGACAATGAGCAGTTCTTC. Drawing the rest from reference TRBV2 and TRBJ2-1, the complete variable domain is EPEVTQTPSHQVTQMGQEVILRCVPISNHLYFYWYRQILGQKVEFLVSFYNNEISEKSEIFDDQFSVERPDGSNFTLKIRSTKLEDSAMYFCASSEKMLAGDNEQFFGPGTRLTVL.

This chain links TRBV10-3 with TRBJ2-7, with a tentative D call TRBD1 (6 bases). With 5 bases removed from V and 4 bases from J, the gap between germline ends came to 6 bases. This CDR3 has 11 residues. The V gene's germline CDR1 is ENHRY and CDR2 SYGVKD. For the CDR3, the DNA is TGTGCCATCAGTACAGGGTACGAGCAGTACTTC. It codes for CAISTGYEQYF.